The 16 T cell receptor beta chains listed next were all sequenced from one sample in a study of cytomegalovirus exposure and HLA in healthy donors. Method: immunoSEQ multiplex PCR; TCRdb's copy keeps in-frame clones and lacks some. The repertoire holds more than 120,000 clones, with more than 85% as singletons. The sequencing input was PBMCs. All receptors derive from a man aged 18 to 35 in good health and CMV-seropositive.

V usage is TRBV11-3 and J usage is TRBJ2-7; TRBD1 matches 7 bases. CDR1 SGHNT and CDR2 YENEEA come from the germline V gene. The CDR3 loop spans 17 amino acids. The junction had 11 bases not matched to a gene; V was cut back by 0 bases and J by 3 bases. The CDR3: CASSLDPPDRESYEQYF. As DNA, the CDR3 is TGTGCCAGCAGCTTAGACCCTCCAGACAGGGAGAGCTACGAGCAGTACTTC.

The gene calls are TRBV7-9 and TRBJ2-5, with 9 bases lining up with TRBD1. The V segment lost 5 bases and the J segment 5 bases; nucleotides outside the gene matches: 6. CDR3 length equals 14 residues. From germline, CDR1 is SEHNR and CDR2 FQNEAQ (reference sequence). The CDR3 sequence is CASSPDRGSETQYF. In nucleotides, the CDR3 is TGTGCCAGCAGCCCGGACAGGGGTTCGGAGACCCAGTACTTC.

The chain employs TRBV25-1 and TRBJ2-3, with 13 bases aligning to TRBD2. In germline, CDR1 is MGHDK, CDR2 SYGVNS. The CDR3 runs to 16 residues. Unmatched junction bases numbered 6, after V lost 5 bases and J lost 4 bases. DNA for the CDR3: TGTGCCAGCAGTCGGACTAGCGGGAGTGTTTCAGATACGCAGTATTTT. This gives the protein CASSRTSGSVSDTQYF.

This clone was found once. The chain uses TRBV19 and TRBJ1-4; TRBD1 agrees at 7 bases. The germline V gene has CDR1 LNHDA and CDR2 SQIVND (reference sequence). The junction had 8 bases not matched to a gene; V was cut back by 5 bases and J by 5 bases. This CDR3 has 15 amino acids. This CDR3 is CASSVGDSDNEKLFF. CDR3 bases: TGTGCCAGTAGTGTCGGGGACAGCGACAATGAAAAACTGTTTTTT.

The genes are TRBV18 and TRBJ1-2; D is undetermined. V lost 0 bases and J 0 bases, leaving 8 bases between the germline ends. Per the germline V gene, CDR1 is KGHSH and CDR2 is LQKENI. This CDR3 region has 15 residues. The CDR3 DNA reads TGTGCCAGCTCACCACCGCGGGGATCTAACTATGGCTACACCTTC. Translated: CASSPPRGSNYGYTF.

Here the CDR3 reads CSTGLAGRQYF. The CDR3 DNA is TGCAGCACCGGGCTAGCGGGCCGGCAGTACTTC. This chain connects TRBV20-1 to TRBJ2-7; 8 bases fit TRBD2. Germline CDR1 DFQATT, CDR2 SNEGSKA (reference sequence). The length of the CDR3 is 11 residues.

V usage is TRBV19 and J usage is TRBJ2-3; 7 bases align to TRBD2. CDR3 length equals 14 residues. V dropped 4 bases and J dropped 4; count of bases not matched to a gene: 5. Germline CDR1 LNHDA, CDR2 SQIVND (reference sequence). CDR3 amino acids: CASSNRLAPDTQYF. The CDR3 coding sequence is TGTGCCAGTAGTAATCGACTAGCACCAGATACGCAGTATTTT.

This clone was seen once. CDR3 amino acids: CASTLGGGAYEQYF. CDR3 DNA: TGTGCCAGCACCCTGGGGGGGGGAGCCTACGAGCAGTACTTC. This sequence joins TRBV6-1 and TRBJ2-7, with 7 bases aligning to TRBD2. The CDR3 is 14 amino acids. V dropped 7 bases and J dropped 2; count of bases not matched to a gene: 8. Germline V gene lookup returns CDR1 MNHNS and CDR2 SASEGT.

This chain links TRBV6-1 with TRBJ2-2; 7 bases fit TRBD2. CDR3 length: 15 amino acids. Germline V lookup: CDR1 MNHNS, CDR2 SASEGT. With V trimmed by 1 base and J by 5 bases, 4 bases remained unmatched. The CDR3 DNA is TGTGCCAGCAGTGAAGTAGGCGGGAGAACCGGGGAGCTGTTTTTT. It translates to CASSEVGGRTGELFF.

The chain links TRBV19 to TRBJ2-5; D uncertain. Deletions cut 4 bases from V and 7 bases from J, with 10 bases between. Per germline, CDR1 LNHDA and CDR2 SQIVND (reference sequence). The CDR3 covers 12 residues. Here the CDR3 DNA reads TGTGCCAGTAGTACCTACCAGGCGACCCAGTACTTC. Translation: CASSTYQATQYF.

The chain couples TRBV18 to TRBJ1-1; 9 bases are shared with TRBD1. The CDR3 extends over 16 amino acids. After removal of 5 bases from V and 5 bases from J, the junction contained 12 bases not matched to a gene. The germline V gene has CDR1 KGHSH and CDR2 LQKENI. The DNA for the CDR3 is TGTGCCAGCTCAGTCGGGACAGGGTCCGTCAGGACTGAAGCTTTCTTT. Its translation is CASSVGTGSVRTEAFF.

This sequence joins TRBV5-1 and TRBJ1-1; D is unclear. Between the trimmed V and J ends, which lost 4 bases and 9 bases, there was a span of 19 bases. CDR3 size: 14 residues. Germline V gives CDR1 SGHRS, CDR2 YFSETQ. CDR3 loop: CASSLEAAFGQAFF. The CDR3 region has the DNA TGCGCCAGCAGCCTCGAAGCGGCTTTTGGGCAAGCTTTCTTT. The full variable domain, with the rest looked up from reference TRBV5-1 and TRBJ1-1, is KAGVTQTPRYLIKTRGQQVTLSCSPISGHRSVSWYQQTPGQGLQFLFEYFSETQRNKGNFPGRFSGRQFSNSRSEMNVSTLELGDSALYLCASSLEAAFGQAFFGQGTRLTVV.

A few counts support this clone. The CDR3 protein is CASSRTSYRDSYNEQFF. The CDR3 DNA sequence: TGTGCCAGTAGTCGCACCTCATACCGGGACAGCTACAATGAGCAGTTCTTC. The gene calls are TRBV19 and TRBJ2-1; 7 nucleotides match TRBD1. Trimming cost V 5 bases and J 3 bases; bases outside gene matches: 13. The CDR3 is 17 residues long. Germline CDR1 is LNHDA and CDR2 is SQIVND (reference sequence). Complete variable domain (other parts from reference TRBV19 and TRBJ2-1): DGGITQSPKYLFRKEGQNVTLSCEQNLNHDAMYWYRQDPGQGLRLIYYSQIVNDFQKGDIAEGYSVSREKKESFPLTVTSAQKNPTAFYLCASSRTSYRDSYNEQFFGPGTRLTVL.

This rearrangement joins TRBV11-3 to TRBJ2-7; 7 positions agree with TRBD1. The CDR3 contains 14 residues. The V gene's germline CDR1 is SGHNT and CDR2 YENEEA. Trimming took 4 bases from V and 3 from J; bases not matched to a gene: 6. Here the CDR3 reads CASSSGQDFYEQYF. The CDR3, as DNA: TGTGCCAGCAGCTCCGGACAGGATTTCTACGAGCAGTACTTC.

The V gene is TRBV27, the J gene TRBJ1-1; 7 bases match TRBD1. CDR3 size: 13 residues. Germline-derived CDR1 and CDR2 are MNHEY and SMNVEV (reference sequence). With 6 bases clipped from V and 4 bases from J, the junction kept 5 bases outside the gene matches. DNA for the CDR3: TGTGCCAGCAGCCTGGGACAGCGCACTGAAGCTTTCTTT. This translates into CASSLGQRTEAFF.

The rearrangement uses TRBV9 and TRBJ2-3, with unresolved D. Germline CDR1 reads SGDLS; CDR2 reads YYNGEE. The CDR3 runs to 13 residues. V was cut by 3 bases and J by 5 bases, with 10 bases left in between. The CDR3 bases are TGTGCCAGCAGCGCCGCCGGTAGAGATACGCAGTATTTT. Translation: CASSAAGRDTQYF. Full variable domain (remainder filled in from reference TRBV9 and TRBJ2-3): DSGVTQTPKHLITATGQRVTLRCSPRSGDLSVYWYQQSLDQGLQFLIQYYNGEERAKGNILERFSAQQFPDLHSELNLSSLELGDSALYFCASSAAGRDTQYFGPGTRLTVL.